This T cell receptor (beta chain) was identified in a study of T cell repertoires in cytomegalovirus infection. Looking at the study overall: An indication of both CMV infection and matching HLA type came from public TCR beta signatures.

TCRdb re-analysed the reads in MiXCR, keeping a single row per CDR3 protein. The sample contains 200,000 to 300,000 distinct CDR3 sequences, over 8% of which appear only once. The germline CDR1 and CDR2 sequences are DFQATT and SNEGSKA (reference sequence). Trimming left V 1 base short and J 5 bases short, with 18 bases between. CDR3 length equals 16 residues. This sequence joins TRBV20-1 and TRBJ1-5, with a possible D match to TRBD1 (6 bases). This TCR was recovered from a human donor in good health (CMV status not recorded). Some clones in this sample may be carry-over from other donors' samples. The sample was PBMCs. CDR3 sequence (DNA): TGCAGTGCTAGAGCTCCTACAGGGTTTTACGATCAGCCCCAGCATTTT. It codes for CSARAPTGFYDQPQHF.